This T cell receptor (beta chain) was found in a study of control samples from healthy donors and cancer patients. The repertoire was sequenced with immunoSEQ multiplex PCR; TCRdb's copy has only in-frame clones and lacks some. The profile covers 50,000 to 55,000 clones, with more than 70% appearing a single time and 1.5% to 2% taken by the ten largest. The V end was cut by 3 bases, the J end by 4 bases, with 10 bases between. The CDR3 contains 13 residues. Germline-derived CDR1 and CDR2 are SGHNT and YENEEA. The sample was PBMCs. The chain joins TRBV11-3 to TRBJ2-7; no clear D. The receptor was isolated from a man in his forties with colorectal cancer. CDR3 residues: CASSFNWDYEQYF. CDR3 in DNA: TGTGCCAGCAGCTTTAACTGGGATTACGAGCAGTACTTC. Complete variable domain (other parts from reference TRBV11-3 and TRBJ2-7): EAGVVQSPRYKIIEKKQPVAFWCNPISGHNTLYWYLQNLGQGPELLIRYENEEAVDDSQLPKDRFSAERLKGVDSTLKIQPAELGDSAVYLCASSFNWDYEQYFGPGTRLTVT.